This TCR beta chain was identified in a study of blood T cell repertoires in COVID-19. Study-level information: Nucleic acid was either cDNA or gDNA, and it came from T cells, B-cell-depleted T cells, or PBMCs.

How the authors handled the data: Reference gene primer amplification in the assay estimated nucleated cell counts. Sequenced by immunoSEQ multiplex PCR; TCRdb stores in-frame clones only, minus some. V, J and clone size are those of that table, while D and trimming were read from the DNA. This sample has 95,000 to 150,000 clones, with about 91% found just once. This TCR derives from a woman between 45 and 60 years old with active or convalescent COVID-19. Sequences were obtained from peripheral blood.

Written as DNA, the CDR3 is TGTGCCTGGAGTGGGGGGCTTTGGGACACTGAAGCTTTCTTT. It translates to CAWSGGLWDTEAFF. The chain couples TRBV30 to TRBJ1-1; TRBD1 might be the D (6 bases). The CDR3 totals 14 residues. CDR1 is GTSNPN and CDR2 is SVGIG in the germline V gene (reference sequence). The ends were cut back, 1 base at V and 3 bases at J, with 12 bases in the middle. The full variable domain, with the rest looked up from reference TRBV30 and TRBJ1-1, is SQTIHQWPATLVQPVGSPLSLECTVEGTSNPNLYWYRQAAGRGLQLLFYSVGIGQISSEVPQNLSASRPQDRQFILSSKKLLLSDSGFYLCAWSGGLWDTEAFFGQGTRLTVV.